Listed below are T cell receptor beta chains from one sample, sequenced in a study of blood T cell repertoires in COVID-19. Data came from immunoSEQ multiplex PCR; TCRdb stores just in-frame clones and leaves some out. The sample shows 200,000 or so clones, under 90% of them seen only once. The sample taken for sequencing was PBMCs or T cells enriched from blood (not recorded which). These receptors were obtained from a man in his sixties who had recovered from COVID-19. Each CDR3 is given with its conserved first and last residue. D genes are given only for firm matches. Clone size is shown for a subset of rows, as once, few, many or a class of expanded clone.

D,V,size,J,CDR3,DNA
NA,TRBV5-1,NA,TRBJ2-7,CASSLGGNPNYEQYF,TGCGCCAGCAGCTTGGGCGGGAATCCGAACTACGAGCAGTACTTC
NA,TRBV7-3,NA,TRBJ2-3,CASSSNRMRTGTDTQYF,TGTGCCAGCAGCTCCAATCGGATGAGGACAGGCACAGATACGCAGTATTTT
NA,TRBV7-9,once,TRBJ1-5,CASSNYNQPQHF,TGTGCCAGCAGCAATTATAATCAGCCCCAGCATTTT
NA,TRBV11-3,NA,TRBJ2-2,CASSFIPGVNTGELFF,TGTGCCAGCAGCTTCATCCCAGGGGTTAACACCGGGGAGCTGTTTTTT
TRBD2,TRBV7-2,NA,TRBJ2-7,CASSLGSPQRGHYEQYF,TGTGCCAGCAGCTTAGGATCCCCCCAGCGGGGGCACTACGAGCAGTACTTC
NA,TRBV11-3,NA,TRBJ1-1,CASSRGGMYTEAFF,TGTGCCAGCAGTAGGGGCGGAATGTACACTGAAGCTTTCTTT
TRBD1,TRBV29-1,few,TRBJ1-5,CSVTVGGGGNQPQHF,TGCAGCGTAACGGTTGGAGGGGGCGGCAATCAGCCCCAGCATTTT
NA,TRBV4-3,once,TRBJ2-5,CASSQGQGTQYF,TGCGCCAGCAGCCAAGGCCAGGGGACCCAGTACTTC
TRBD2,TRBV5-1,NA,TRBJ2-3,CASSLAGLAGARSDTQYF,TGCGCCAGCAGCTTGGCTGGGCTAGCGGGGGCCCGGTCAGATACGCAGTATTTT
TRBD1,TRBV30,few,TRBJ2-7,CAWSRGQSYEQYF,TGTGCCTGGAGTAGGGGACAGTCCTACGAGCAGTACTTC
NA,TRBV10-3,NA,TRBJ1-2,CAISESWSPGYTF,TGTGCCATCAGTGAGTCTTGGAGTCCTGGCTACACCTTC
NA,TRBV11-3,NA,TRBJ2-1,CASSPGTLGEQFF,TGTGCCAGCAGCCCAGGGACTTTAGGTGAGCAGTTCTTC
NA,TRBV5-1,few,TRBJ2-2,CASRPTGIGELFF,TGCGCCAGCAGACCCACAGGTATCGGGGAGCTGTTTTTT
NA,TRBV19,NA,TRBJ1-3,CASSPSDLLGEISGNTIYF,TGTGCCAGTAGTCCATCTGACCTCCTCGGGGAGATCTCTGGAAACACCATATATTTT
TRBD1,TRBV18,NA,TRBJ1-1,CASSPYRGRNTEAFF,TGTGCCAGCTCACCGTACAGGGGGCGGAACACTGAAGCTTTCTTT
NA,TRBV9,once,TRBJ1-1,CASNFQMLWEDTEAFF,TGTGCCAGCAACTTTCAAATGCTTTGGGAGGACACTGAAGCTTTCTTT
TRBD2,TRBV24-1,NA,TRBJ2-1,CATSDARTSGGKNEQFF,TGTGCCACCAGTGATGCCCGGACTAGCGGGGGGAAAAATGAGCAGTTCTTC
NA,TRBV7-2,few,TRBJ1-6,CASSRSYNSPLHF,TGTGCCAGCAGCCGCTCCTATAATTCACCCCTCCACTTT
TRBD1,TRBV14,NA,TRBJ2-5,CASSIRQGKRETQYF,TGTGCCAGCAGCATACGACAGGGGAAGAGAGAGACCCAGTACTTC
TRBD1,TRBV19,NA,TRBJ1-1,CASSMDRGPTEAFF,TGTGCCAGTAGTATGGATAGGGGGCCGACTGAAGCTTTCTTT
NA,TRBV12-5,NA,TRBJ1-1,CASGLDPGGQNTEAFF,TGTGCTAGTGGTTTGGACCCCGGGGGGCAGAACACTGAAGCTTTCTTT
NA,TRBV5-1,NA,TRBJ2-4,CASSLMGAAYDIQYF,TGCGCCAGCAGCTTGATGGGTGCGGCCTACGACATTCAGTACTTC
TRBD1,TRBV27,NA,TRBJ1-6,CASSMDRDNSPLHF,TGTGCCAGCAGTATGGACAGGGATAATTCACCCCTCCACTTT
NA,TRBV6-4,NA,TRBJ1-6,CASRQTHSPLHF,TGTGCCAGCAGGCAGACACACTCACCCCTCCACTTT
TRBD1,TRBV19,NA,TRBJ2-5,CASSGQGPRETQYF,TGTGCCAGCAGCGGACAGGGGCCACGGGAGACCCAGTACTTC
NA,TRBV6-5,NA,TRBJ1-5,CASSLNSNQPQHF,TGTGCCAGCAGCCTTAATAGCAATCAGCCCCAGCATTTT
TRBD1,TRBV6-5,NA,TRBJ1-2,CASSPQGARGYTF,TGTGCCAGCAGTCCCCAGGGGGCGCGGGGCTACACCTTC
NA,TRBV11-3,NA,TRBJ2-1,CASSLGGAQSYNEQFF,TGTGCCAGCAGCTTAGGCGGGGCCCAATCCTACAATGAGCAGTTCTTC
TRBD1,TRBV6-5,NA,TRBJ2-7,CASSSRDSSYEQYF,TGTGCCAGCAGTTCACGGGACAGCTCCTACGAGCAGTACTTC